This TCR beta chain was sequenced in a study of human T cells and chemical hapten exposure. Study-wide points: Donors had alopecia, so their immune response may differ from healthy people's.

As to time point: patch test 1, 2 weeks after DPC sensitization. The treatment denotes: therapeutic diphenylcyclopropenone sensitization with weekly scalp DPC. Researchers extracted total RNA from unfractionated whole blood. The table lists this clonotype with many counts. Its target is unknown. Authors' methods: Sample-level TCR yields exhibited a median of approximately 96,000, with a range of roughly 23,224 to 700,000. TCRdb ran MiXCR on the RACE reads and lists one entry per CDR3 protein. TCRdb, rather than the study authors, made the V and J calls. The sample gives 380,000 or so distinct CDR3 sequences, approximately 5% of which show up once; around 2.3% is in the top ten. This CDR3 is built from 14 residues. V lost 7 bases to trimming and J lost 0 bases, with 14 bases between them. Germline values: CDR1 SGDLS, CDR2 YYNGEE.

V usage is TRBV9 and J usage is TRBJ2-7; D perhaps matches TRBD1 (6 bases). This clonotype was obtained from a woman aged 50 to 65 with alopecia areata. Some clones in this sample may be carry-over from other donors' samples. The sample consisted of whole blood, taken in connection with sensitization to the hapten diphenylcyclopropenone (DPC). CDR3 residues: CASGSDRPSYEQYF. As DNA, the CDR3 is TGTGCCAGCGGCTCCGACAGGCCCTCCTACGAGCAGTACTTC.